This T cell receptor beta chain was retrieved from a study of shared clonotypes between healthy human individuals. Study-level information: A donor's plate count was three for CD4 naive and three for CD4 memory; CD8 naive had two and CD8 memory one.

Study results and caveats: All-four-donor shared clonotypes had higher generation probabilities than non-shared clonotypes did.

Assay: immunoSEQ multiplex PCR; the TCRdb copy retains only in-frame clones and omits some. The profile covers about 670,000 clones, with approximately 75% appearing a single time and about 1.8% taken by the ten largest. The germline gives CDR1 LNHDA, CDR2 SQIVND (reference sequence). Unmatched junction bases numbered 8, after V lost 5 bases and J lost 4 bases. This CDR3 spans 14 amino acids. This clone showed up just once. Its target is not known. There were no recent acute infections or vaccinations among the donors, who were healthy HIV-negative adults. All of the donors resided in Nashville, Tennessee, and each was a Caucasian adult.

The genes are TRBV19 and TRBJ2-7, with 7 bases aligning to TRBD1. This clonotype originated in a young woman in good health. The sequenced sample consisted of memory CD4+ T cells sorted from blood. Subset described: CD45RA-negative fraction. CDR3 in amino acids: CASSSPGTAYEQYF. DNA of the CDR3: TGTGCCAGTAGTTCTCCCGGGACAGCTTACGAGCAGTACTTC.